These T cell receptor beta chains were read from a single sample in a study of T cell changes during pregnancy in multiple sclerosis. The protocol was immunoSEQ multiplex PCR, while the TCRdb copy is restricted to in-frame clones and leaves out a portion. The repertoire holds tens of thousands of clones, with around 93% as singletons. The sample in question was peripheral blood, obtained in the third trimester of pregnancy. All receptors derive from a female donor with multiple sclerosis, enrolled in a pregnancy study. CDR3s include the opening cysteine and the closing phenylalanine or tryptophan. The D gene is left open where the match is weak. Part of the rows lack a size; the others show once, few, many or a class for expanded clones.

j_call clone_size v_call d_call cdr3_aa cdr3_nt
TRBJ2-1 - TRBV7-9 TRBD2 CASSLGAGGYEQFF TGTGCCAGCAGCTTGGGAGCGGGAGGTTATGAGCAGTTCTTC
TRBJ2-1 - TRBV28 TRBD2 CASNPQTRTSECEQFF TGTGCCAGCAATCCCCAGACTCGGACTAGCGAATGTGAGCAGTTCTTC
TRBJ1-2 - TRBV7-8 TRBD1 CASSLEGTGGGFTGDGYTF TGTGCCAGCAGCTTAGAGGGGACAGGGGGTGGTTTTACGGGGGATGGCTACACCTTC
TRBJ1-1 - TRBV9 - CASSPNGGWAEAFF TGTGCCAGCAGCCCAAACGGGGGTTGGGCTGAAGCTTTCTTT
TRBJ2-1 - TRBV11-1 TRBD2 CASSSRTSGIDEQFF TGTGCCAGCAGCTCCAGGACTAGCGGGATAGATGAGCAGTTCTTC
TRBJ2-7 - TRBV30 TRBD1 CAWSSPGQGRYEQYF TGTGCCTGGAGTAGTCCGGGACAGGGTCGGTACGAGCAGTACTTC
TRBJ2-1 - TRBV7-9 - CASSLGGQGYYNEQFF TGTGCCAGCAGCTTGGGTGGCCAGGGATACTACAATGAGCAGTTCTTC
TRBJ2-3 - TRBV6-4 TRBD2 CASSVTSGTDTQYF TGTGCCAGCAGTGTCACTAGCGGCACAGATACGCAGTATTTT
TRBJ2-7 - TRBV18 TRBD1 CASPARTGASYEQYF TGTGCCAGCCCAGCCCGGACAGGGGCATCCTACGAGCAGTACTTC
TRBJ2-1 - TRBV7-9 TRBD2 CASSFGTSGTDRYNEQFF TGTGCCAGCAGCTTCGGGACTAGCGGGACGGATAGGTACAATGAGCAGTTCTTC
TRBJ2-5 - TRBV5-1 TRBD2 CASSLTGGPLETQYF TGCGCCAGCAGCTTGACGGGAGGGCCATTAGAGACCCAGTACTTC
TRBJ1-5 - TRBV6-6 - CASSSPGGSQPQHF TGTGCCAGCAGTTCCCCGGGAGGGAGTCAGCCCCAGCATTTT
TRBJ1-1 - TRBV10-3 - CAISELQGNTEAFF TGTGCCATCAGTGAGCTACAGGGGAACACTGAAGCTTTCTTT
TRBJ2-7 once TRBV10-3 - CAIGGAYEQYF TGTGCCATCGGGGGCGCTTACGAGCAGTACTTC
TRBJ2-2 - TRBV6-6 - CASTQGSTGELFF TGTGCCAGCACTCAGGGATCCACCGGGGAGCTGTTTTTT
TRBJ2-7 - TRBV5-6 TRBD1 CASSSRTGEEGYRKYF TGTGCCAGCAGCTCAAGGACAGGGGAAGAAGGTTATCGTAAGTACTTC
TRBJ2-7 - TRBV4-2 TRBD1 CASSQKITGTGEGEQYF TGTGCCAGCAGCCAAAAAATAACCGGGACAGGGGAAGGCGAGCAGTACTTC
TRBJ2-3 - TRBV2 - CASSDEGGTDTQYF TGTGCCAGCAGTGACGAGGGGGGGACAGATACGCAGTATTTT
TRBJ2-1 - TRBV28 TRBD2 CASSLGRWERDSYNEQFF TGTGCCAGCAGTCTAGGTCGGTGGGAGCGGGACTCCTACAATGAGCAGTTCTTC
TRBJ1-1 - TRBV28 TRBD1 CASKTGSTEAFF TGTGCCAGCAAGACAGGGAGCACTGAAGCTTTCTTT
TRBJ2-7 - TRBV28 - CASSFSDSRGDEQYF TGTGCCAGCAGTTTCTCGGACTCCCGGGGAGACGAGCAGTACTTC
TRBJ2-3 - TRBV7-3 - CASSQSVLANTDTQYF TGTGCCAGCAGCCAATCTGTACTCGCCAACACAGATACGCAGTATTTT
TRBJ2-1 - TRBV16 TRBD2 CASSQASGTFNEQFF TGTGCCAGCAGCCAAGCGAGCGGGACTTTCAATGAGCAGTTCTTC
TRBJ2-3 - TRBV11-2 - CASSLVLELADTQYF TGTGCCAGCAGCTTAGTCTTGGAGTTGGCAGATACGCAGTATTTT
TRBJ1-1 - TRBV7-2 - CASSLGGRGSEAFF TGTGCCAGCAGCTTAGGGGGAAGAGGGTCTGAAGCTTTCTTT
TRBJ2-7 - TRBV7-9 TRBD2 CASSLGTSGNDEQYF TGTGCCAGCAGCCTCGGAACTAGCGGGAACGACGAGCAGTACTTC
TRBJ2-1 - TRBV27 TRBD2 CASRIDGRAVWNEQFF TGTGCCAGCAGGATCGACGGGAGGGCAGTTTGGAATGAGCAGTTCTTC
TRBJ2-1 - TRBV19 TRBD2 CASSDRLAGGDNEQFF TGTGCCAGTAGTGATCGACTAGCGGGAGGAGACAATGAGCAGTTCTTC
TRBJ2-5 - TRBV9 TRBD2 CASSVTSGDQETQYF TGTGCCAGCAGCGTAACTAGCGGGGATCAAGAGACCCAGTACTTC
TRBJ1-2 - TRBV28 TRBD1 CASSLGWDRTIYGYTF TGTGCCAGCAGCCTAGGGTGGGACAGGACCATTTATGGCTACACCTTC
TRBJ2-1 - TRBV19 - CASSIPAGSYNEQFF TGTGCCAGTAGTATTCCGGCGGGCTCCTACAATGAGCAGTTCTTC
TRBJ2-2 - TRBV25-1 TRBD2 CASSGTSGMVTGELFF TGTGCCAGCAGTGGGACTAGCGGGATGGTCACCGGGGAGCTGTTTTTT
TRBJ1-2 - TRBV28 - CASRTGSNYGYTF TGTGCCAGCAGAACAGGGTCTAACTATGGCTACACCTTC
TRBJ2-7 - TRBV19 TRBD2 CASNRKASGSYEQYF TGTGCCAGTAACCGAAAGGCTAGCGGATCCTACGAGCAGTACTTC
TRBJ2-7 - TRBV19 - CASSGSASSYEQYF TGTGCCAGTAGCGGGAGCGCTAGCTCCTACGAGCAGTACTTC
TRBJ2-1 - TRBV11-2 TRBD2 CASSLLAGVKNEQFF TGTGCCAGCAGCCTCCTAGCGGGAGTGAAAAATGAGCAGTTCTTC
TRBJ1-2 - TRBV7-9 - CASSLVTGYGYTF TGTGCCAGCAGCTTAGTAACAGGGTACGGCTACACCTTC
TRBJ1-1 few TRBV19 - CASSISGATEAFF TGTGCCAGTAGTATTTCTGGGGCCACTGAAGCTTTCTTT
TRBJ2-7 - TRBV4-2 TRBD2 CASSQDPTSGYEQYF TGTGCCAGCAGCCAAGATCCCACTAGCGGCTACGAGCAGTACTTC
TRBJ2-3 - TRBV9 - CASSGGVTDTQYF TGTGCCAGCAGCGGGGGAGTCACAGATACGCAGTATTTT
TRBJ2-3 - TRBV11-3 TRBD2 CASSYSGRGADTQYF TGTGCCAGCAGCTACAGCGGGAGGGGGGCAGATACGCAGTATTTT
TRBJ1-3 - TRBV30 - CASDIGNTIYF TGTGCCAGTGACATAGGAAACACCATATATTTT
TRBJ1-5 - TRBV5-1 TRBD1 CASSRWDRGNQPQHF TGCGCCAGCAGCCGGTGGGACAGGGGCAATCAGCCCCAGCATTTT
TRBJ2-1 - TRBV6-5 TRBD2 CASTFTAGGPLEQFF TGTGCCAGCACCTTCACAGCGGGAGGGCCTCTTGAGCAGTTCTTC
TRBJ1-2 - TRBV5-6 - CASSPRGGGNYGYTF TGTGCCAGCAGCCCCCGCGGGGGAGGAAATTATGGCTACACCTTC
TRBJ2-7 - TRBV5-1 TRBD2 CASSWGLAGESSYEQYF TGCGCCAGCAGCTGGGGACTAGCGGGGGAGAGCTCCTACGAGCAGTACTTC
TRBJ2-1 - TRBV2 TRBD2 CASSQGPGLAGAVNEQFF TGTGCCAGCTCCCAAGGGCCGGGACTAGCGGGAGCTGTCAATGAGCAGTTCTTC
TRBJ2-3 - TRBV6-5 - CASSYLAGGTDTQYF TGTGCCAGCAGTTACCTGGCAGGGGGCACAGATACGCAGTATTTT
TRBJ2-2 - TRBV6-5 - CASSYSPLNTGELFF TGTGCCAGCAGTTACTCTCCCTTGAACACCGGGGAGCTGTTTTTT
TRBJ2-4 - TRBV11-2 - CASLDLAKNIQYF TGTGCCAGCCTCGACTTAGCCAAAAACATTCAGTACTTC
TRBJ2-7 - TRBV15 - CATSTDSYEQYF TGTGCCACCAGCACCGACAGCTACGAGCAGTACTTC